The T cell receptor beta chain under discussion was sequenced for a study of early T cells in non-severe SARS-CoV-2 infection. TCRdb reanalysed the 5' RACE reads using MiXCR and keeps one entry per CDR3 protein. Of 40,000 to 55,000 distinct CDR3 sequences detected, less than 30% appear once; the ten largest clones hold just over 4.5%. As regards this clonotype: Its antigen is undetermined. The junction does not match germline at one end; this may be a read error.

The CDR3 sequence is 15 residues long. Germline V CDR1 and CDR2: SGHTA, FQGNSA. The study's findings and limits: Reliance on VDJdb matching favored anti-spike CD8 responses; private and CD4 specificities were missed.

J is TRBJ2-2 and V is TRBV7-2; D unclear. This specimen was whole blood, taken at baseline. The TCR originated in an adult who was a healthcare worker with PCR-confirmed SARS-CoV-2 infection or an uninfected control (not recorded which). The CDR3 coding sequence is TGCGCCAGCAGCTTAGAGTTCGGTTCCACCGGGGAGCTGTTTTTT. Its protein is CASSLEFGSTGELFF. Combining the CDR3 with reference TRBV7-2 and TRBJ2-2 gives the whole variable domain GAGVSQSPSNKVTEKGKDVELRCDPISGHTALYWYRQSLGQGLEFLIYFQGNSAPDKSGLPSDRFSAERTGGSVSTLTIQRTQQEDSAVYLCASSLEFGSTGELFFGEGSRLTVL.